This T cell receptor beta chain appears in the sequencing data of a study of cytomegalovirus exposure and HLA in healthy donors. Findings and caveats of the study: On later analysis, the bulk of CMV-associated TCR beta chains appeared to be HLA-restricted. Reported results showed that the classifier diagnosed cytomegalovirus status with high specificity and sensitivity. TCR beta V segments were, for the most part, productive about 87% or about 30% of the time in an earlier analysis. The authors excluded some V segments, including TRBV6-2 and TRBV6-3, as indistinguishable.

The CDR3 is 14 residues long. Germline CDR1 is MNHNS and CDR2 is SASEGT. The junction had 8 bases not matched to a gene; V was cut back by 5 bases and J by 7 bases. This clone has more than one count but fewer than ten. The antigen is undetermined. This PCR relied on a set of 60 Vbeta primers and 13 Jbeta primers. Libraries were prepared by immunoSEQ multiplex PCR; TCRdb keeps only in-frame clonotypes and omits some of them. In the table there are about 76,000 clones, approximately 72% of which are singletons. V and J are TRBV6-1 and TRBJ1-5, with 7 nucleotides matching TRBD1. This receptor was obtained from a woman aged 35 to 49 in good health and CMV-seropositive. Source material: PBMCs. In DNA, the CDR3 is TGTGCCAGCAGTTTTGACAGGGCAAAGCAGCCCCAGCATTTT. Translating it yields CASSFDRAKQPQHF.